These 23 T cell receptor beta chains came from one sample sequenced in a study of CD8 T cells in ankylosing spondylitis. Regarding the study as a whole: What appeared characteristic of ankylosing spondylitis blood was a TCR beta motif of several highly homologous variants.

One entry per CDR3 protein results from TCRdb running MiXCR on the 5' RACE reads. Of around 770,000 distinct CDR3 sequences listed, around a fifth are singletons. Their cognate antigens are unknown. The material sequenced was blood, either unsorted or a sorted T cell fraction (not recorded which). Receptors originate from a male donor with ankylosing spondylitis.

This rearrangement joins TRBV4-2 to TRBJ1-6, with D uncertain. This CDR3 has 19 amino acids. Germline V CDR1 and CDR2: LGHNA, YNFKEQ. Trimming shortened V by 0 bases and J by 7 bases, and 22 bases separated the two germline ends. The CDR3 sequence: CASSQETSAGYSGNSPLHF. In nucleotides, the CDR3 is TGTGCCAGCAGCCAAGAAACGTCCGCAGGATACAGCGGGAATTCACCCCTCCACTTT.

The rearrangement uses TRBV20-1 and TRBJ2-7, with D maybe TRBD2 (6 bases). From germline, CDR1 is DFQATT and CDR2 SNEGSKA (reference sequence). The CDR3 has 14 residues. Trimming cost V 3 bases and J 0 bases, with 12 bases left between them. The CDR3 DNA sequence: TGCAGTGCTAGCCGGGCAGCGGGCTCCTACGAGCAGTACTTC. It translates to CSASRAAGSYEQYF.

This clonotype has more than one count but fewer than ten. This chain links TRBV4-1 with TRBJ1-5, with no clear D. The germline gives CDR1 MGHRA, CDR2 YSYEKL. V shed 2 bases and J shed 3 bases, with 8 bases lying between them. The CDR3 consists of 14 residues. For the CDR3, the DNA is TGCGCCAGCAGCCAAAGACAAGACAATCAGCCCCAGCATTTT. Translated, it gives CASSQRQDNQPQHF.

The gene calls are TRBV19 and TRBJ2-2; D might be TRBD2 (5 bases). The CDR3 runs to 13 residues. The germline V gene encodes CDR1 LNHDA and CDR2 SQIVND (reference sequence). The V end was cut by 7 bases, the J end by 6 bases, with 12 bases between. For the CDR3, the DNA is TGTGCCAGTATGTTACAAGCGGCCGGGGAGCTGTTTTTT. Amino acids: CASMLQAAGELFF.

The rearrangement joins TRBV6-1 to TRBJ2-3; D unresolved. Per the germline V gene, CDR1 is MNHNS and CDR2 is SASEGT. V dropped 7 bases and J dropped 5 bases, with 13 bases sitting between them. This CDR3 is built from 13 residues. The CDR3 loop reads CASKFGGEDTQYF. The CDR3 DNA reads as TGTGCCAGCAAATTCGGCGGTGAAGATACGCAGTATTTT.

V and J are TRBV6-1 and TRBJ1-5, with a tentative D call TRBD1 (6 bases). The CDR3 runs to 13 residues. Per germline, CDR1 MNHNS and CDR2 SASEGT. Trimming removed 6 bases at V and 6 bases at J, with 12 bases between. In nucleotides, the CDR3 is TGTGCCAGCAGCGGGCGGGGGGCTCAGCCCCAGCATTTT. Its protein product is CASSGRGAQPQHF.

This clonotype was observed a few times. This chain connects TRBV12-3 or TRBV12-4 to TRBJ2-7; D is undetermined. This CDR3 is built from 13 residues. The V end lost 6 bases, the J end lost 5 bases, and 14 bases lay between the germline ends. The CDR3 region is CASSFAPGNEQYF. CDR3 sequence (DNA): TGTGCCAGCAGCTTTGCCCCTGGGAACGAGCAGTACTTC.

The genes are TRBV20-1 and TRBJ2-1; a weak D match, TRBD2 (5 bases). Germline V gives CDR1 DFQATT, CDR2 SNEGSKA (reference sequence). CDR3 length: 13 residues. With 0 bases removed from V and 9 bases from J, the gap between germline ends came to 12 bases. CDR3: CSAREGGLGEQFF. The CDR3 coding sequence is TGCAGTGCTAGAGAGGGCGGGCTGGGTGAGCAGTTCTTC.

The rearrangement uses TRBV12-3 or TRBV12-4 and TRBJ2-1; no firm D call. The CDR3 loop spans 12 amino acids. V gave up 1 base and J gave up 9 bases, with 7 bases separating them. CDR3 amino acids: CASSLVVTEQFF. The DNA for the CDR3 is TGTGCCAGCAGTTTAGTCGTAACTGAGCAGTTCTTC.

The chain is built from TRBV28 and TRBJ1-5; D not resolved. Germline CDR1 and CDR2: MDHEN and SYDVKM. CDR3 length equals 14 residues. V lost 4 bases and J lost 7, with 14 bases in between. The CDR3, as DNA: TGTGCCAGCAGTTCACCTAGGGTCAGCCAGCCCCAGCATTTT. Protein: CASSSPRVSQPQHF.

The CDR3 DNA follows: TGTGCCAGCAGCCCCCGACAGGGCGTAAGCTCCTACGAGCAGTACTTC. This translates into CASSPRQGVSSYEQYF. This chain links TRBV14 with TRBJ2-7; the match to TRBD1 covers 7 bases. CDR1 is SGHDN and CDR2 is FVKESK in the germline V gene. Unmatched junction bases numbered 9, after V lost 4 bases and J lost 0 bases. The CDR3 is 16 residues long.

This clonotype was detected only a few times. The chain links TRBV11-3 to TRBJ2-3; D not resolved. V shed 4 bases and J shed 9 bases, with 11 bases lying between them. CDR1 is SGHNT, CDR2 YENEEA, per germline. CDR3 length: 12 amino acids. This CDR3 is CASSSPVGTQYF. The CDR3, as DNA: TGTGCCAGCAGCTCCCCCGTAGGAACGCAGTATTTT. The entire variable domain, with the rest obtained from reference TRBV11-3 and TRBJ2-3, is as follows: EAGVVQSPRYKIIEKKQPVAFWCNPISGHNTLYWYLQNLGQGPELLIRYENEEAVDDSQLPKDRFSAERLKGVDSTLKIQPAELGDSAVYLCASSSPVGTQYFGPGTRLTVL.

This clonotype was detected many times. The chain has TRBV25-1 and TRBJ1-1, with 8 bases identical to TRBD1. Losses at the gene ends were 4 bases for V and 11 bases for J; bases not matched to a gene: 9. Germline V CDR1 and CDR2: MGHDK, SYGVNS. This CDR3 contains 13 residues. DNA for the CDR3: TGTGCCAGCAGTGCAACCGACAGGGGAAAGGCTTTCTTT. This gives the protein CASSATDRGKAFF. Based on the CDR3 plus reference TRBV25-1 and TRBJ1-1, the full variable domain is EADIYQTPRYLVIGTGKKITLECSQTMGHDKMYWYQQDPGMELHLIHYSYGVNSTEKGDLSSESTVSRIRTEHFPLTLESARPSHTSQYLCASSATDRGKAFFGQGTRLTVV.

This clonotype was counted a few times. The rearrangement joins TRBV29-1 to TRBJ1-4; D is unclear. CDR3 length equals 12 residues. The germline gives CDR1 SQVTM, CDR2 ANQGSEA. V was shortened by 5 bases and J by 3 bases, with 7 bases between the two germline ends. This CDR3 reads CSVLGSNEKLFF. Written as DNA, the CDR3 is TGCAGCGTTTTGGGGTCTAATGAAAAACTGTTTTTT.

This clonotype was recorded a few times. The rearrangement links TRBV6-1 to TRBJ2-2; 7 bases match TRBD1. The CDR3 runs to 14 residues. V gave up 6 bases and J gave up 3 bases; unmatched junction bases: 4. Germline V gene lookup returns CDR1 MNHNS and CDR2 SASEGT. The CDR3, as DNA: TGTGCCAGCAGGTCGACAGGGTACACCGGGGAGCTGTTTTTT. It yields the protein CASRSTGYTGELFF.

A few counts support this clonotype. The chain's CDR3 is CASSLWASGSYEQYF. The CDR3 DNA sequence: TGTGCCAGCAGTTTATGGGCTAGCGGGAGTTACGAGCAGTACTTC. The V call is TRBV28, the J call TRBJ2-7; 10 bases are a match to TRBD2. Unmatched junction bases numbered 3, after V lost 0 bases and J lost 4 bases. The CDR3 runs 15 residues. CDR1 is MDHEN, CDR2 SYDVKM, per germline.

On this clonotype: The junction shows a germline mismatch at one end, possibly a read error. The CDR3 loop reads CASSEDRGSNQPQHF. The DNA of the CDR3 is TGCGCCAGCAGCGAAGACAGGGGCAGCAATCAGCCCCAGCATTTT. V usage is TRBV4-1 and J usage is TRBJ1-5; 8 bases map to TRBD1. CDR1 is MGHRA, CDR2 YSYEKL, per germline. This CDR3 has 15 residues.

The sample holds a few counts of this clonotype. V and J are TRBV9 and TRBJ1-2; no reliable D call. The CDR3 is 19 residues long. The germline CDR1 and CDR2 sequences are SGDLS and YYNGEE. V was cut by 0 bases and J by 0 bases, with 21 bases left in between. DNA for the CDR3: TGTGCCAGCAGCGTAGCTCGGGAGTGGCACCGGAGCACTAACTATGGCTACACCTTC. It translates to CASSVAREWHRSTNYGYTF.

This clonotype was seen a handful of times. The chain recombines TRBV20-1 with TRBJ2-6; D perhaps matches TRBD1 (5 bases). CDR1 is DFQATT and CDR2 is SNEGSKA in the germline V gene (reference sequence). V was shortened by 0 bases and J by 4 bases, with 10 bases between the two germline ends. The CDR3 contains 15 residues. The CDR3 DNA sequence: TGCAGTGCTAGAGATCAGGGTCAGGGGGCCAACGTCCTGACTTTC. This codes for CSARDQGQGANVLTF.

Notes on this clonotype: The conserved closing phenylalanine or tryptophan is absent in this CDR3, likely reflecting a read error. The chain carries TRBV15 and TRBJ2-1; the match to TRBD1 covers 8 bases. V lost 3 bases, J lost 8 bases, and 9 bases stayed unmatched. This CDR3 comprises 15 residues. The V gene's germline CDR1 is LNHNV and CDR2 YYDKDF (reference sequence). The CDR3 protein is CATSSEDRGIDEQFY. For the CDR3, the DNA is TGTGCCACCAGCAGTGAAGACAGGGGTATTGATGAGCAGTTCTAC.

The chain recombines TRBV7-2 with TRBJ1-5; 7 bases agree with TRBD1. Germline values: CDR1 SGHTA, CDR2 FQGNSA. With 2 bases clipped from V and 3 bases from J, the junction kept 4 bases outside the gene matches. CDR3 length: 15 residues. The CDR3 DNA follows: TGTGCCAGCAGCTTACGACAGGGAGACAATCAGCCCCAGCATTTT. Protein sequence: CASSLRQGDNQPQHF.

This clonotype was counted between two and nine times. J is TRBJ2-3 and V is TRBV10-1; D possibly uses TRBD1 or TRBD2 (5 bases each). The V and J ends lost 5 bases and 6 bases respectively, with 18 bases between them. Germline CDR1 is WNHNN and CDR2 is SYGVQD (reference sequence). CDR3 size: 15 residues. The CDR3 sequence is CASSIRGEGLDTQYF. In DNA, the CDR3 is TGCGCCAGCAGTATACGGGGAGAGGGGCTTGATACGCAGTATTTT.

This rearrangement joins TRBV14 to TRBJ2-2; the D gene is possibly TRBD1 (6 bases). The CDR3 is 16 amino acids. Germline-derived CDR1 and CDR2 are SGHDN and FVKESK. Trimming removed 5 bases at V and 0 bases at J, with 13 bases between. CDR3 DNA: TGTGCCAGCAGCTCTTTGGGACACCCGAACACCGGGGAGCTGTTTTTT. Translating it yields CASSSLGHPNTGELFF.